Shown below are 9 T cell receptor beta chains from a single sample sequenced in a study of OX40 agonist ivuxolimab in advanced cancers. Produced via immunoSEQ multiplex PCR; TCRdb's table is partial and in-frame only. Among about 70,000 clones listed, about nine tenths were seen once. The specimen comprised CD4+ or CD8+ T cells sorted from blood, sampled in a trial of the OX40 agonist ivuxolimab. The receptors were sampled from an adult with an advanced solid tumor such as melanoma, head and neck, liver or kidney cancer.

The genes are TRBV27 and TRBJ2-7; tentative D call: TRBD2 (5 bases). The CDR3 sequence is 16 residues long. V shed 6 bases and J shed 3 bases, with 21 bases lying between them. Germline values: CDR1 MNHEY, CDR2 SMNVEV (reference sequence). The CDR3 DNA follows: TGTGCCAGCAGCCGCGGAGGATCGAACGCCCTCTACGAGCAGTACTTC. It translates to CASSRGGSNALYEQYF.

This chain uses TRBV4-3 with TRBJ2-2, with a weak D call TRBD2 (7 bases). The CDR3 is made up of 16 amino acids. V lost 0 bases and J 7 bases, leaving 15 bases between the germline ends. Looked up from germline, CDR1 is LGHNA and CDR2 is YSLEER. CDR3 in DNA: TGCGCCAGCAGCCAAGAGTGGGCGCGGGGGCTCGGGGAGCTGTTTTTT. Protein sequence: CASSQEWARGLGELFF.

In DNA form, the CDR3 reads TGTGCCAGCAGCTCCCAGGGTGGCCCCTCACCCCTCCACTTT. Translation: CASSSQGGPSPLHF. The V and J genes are TRBV5-4 and TRBJ1-6; D perhaps matches TRBD1 (5 bases). Trimming removed 3 bases from V and 10 bases from J, with 14 bases in between. Germline assignment: CDR1 SGHNT and CDR2 YYREEE (reference sequence). The CDR3 runs 14 residues.

The chain employs TRBV5-1 and TRBJ2-1; no firm D call. CDR1 and CDR2 (germline): SGHRS, YFSETQ. The CDR3 extends over 12 amino acids. Deletions cut 2 bases from V and 10 bases from J, with 10 bases between. The CDR3 region is CASSFSLGEQFF. In DNA, the CDR3 is TGCGCCAGCAGCTTTTCGTTAGGCGAGCAGTTCTTC.

The chain employs TRBV10-3 and TRBJ2-5, with D uncertain. The CDR3 spans 14 residues. The V end lost 3 bases, the J end lost 4 bases, and 12 bases lay between the germline ends. Germline loops: CDR1 ENHRY, CDR2 SYGVKD. As DNA, the CDR3 is TGTGCCATCAGTGATCCCCTCGGCGGAGAGACCCAGTACTTC. It specifies CAISDPLGGETQYF.

The rearrangement joins TRBV19 to TRBJ2-5; TRBD1 matches at 10 bases. V dropped 4 bases and J dropped 5; count of bases not matched to a gene: 13. Germline CDR1 is LNHDA and CDR2 is SQIVND (reference sequence). The CDR3 is made up of 17 amino acids. CDR3 DNA sequence: TGTGCCAGTAGTAGTCCCATGACAGGGGGCTATGGGGAGACCCAGTACTTC. Translated, it gives CASSSPMTGGYGETQYF. Drawing the rest from reference TRBV19 and TRBJ2-5, the complete variable domain is DGGITQSPKYLFRKEGQNVTLSCEQNLNHDAMYWYRQDPGQGLRLIYYSQIVNDFQKGDIAEGYSVSREKKESFPLTVTSAQKNPTAFYLCASSSPMTGGYGETQYFGPGTRLLVL.

The rearrangement links TRBV19 to TRBJ2-7; D ambiguous. The CDR3 sequence is 16 residues long. CDR1 is LNHDA, CDR2 SQIVND, per germline (reference sequence). Trimming cost V 5 bases and J 0 bases, with 17 bases left between them. For the CDR3, the DNA is TGTGCCAGTAGTCCCGGGTGGACCTTTAACTCCTACGAGCAGTACTTC. It codes for CASSPGWTFNSYEQYF.

This chain connects TRBV29-1 to TRBJ2-1, with 13 nucleotides matching TRBD2. This CDR3 is 16 amino acids long. The ends lost 1 base at V and 6 bases at J; junction bases unmatched: 6. Germline assignment: CDR1 SQVTM and CDR2 ANQGSEA. This CDR3 reads CSVEATGLAGINEQFF. The CDR3 region has the DNA TGCAGCGTTGAAGCGACGGGACTAGCGGGAATCAATGAGCAGTTCTTC.

This clone was picked up a small number of times. The chain carries TRBV7-2 and TRBJ1-2; D gene uncertain. Between the trimmed V and J ends, which lost 3 bases and 7 bases, there was a span of 6 bases. The CDR3 has 11 residues. Germline CDR1 is SGHTA and CDR2 is FQGNSA. The DNA of the CDR3 is TGTGCCAGCAGCTTTATGGGTGGCTACACCTTC. This encodes CASSFMGGYTF.